Listed here are 26 T cell receptor beta chains from one sample, sequenced in a study of T cells expressing NK-cell markers (dated by TCRdb to 2018 to 2020). Library preparation used 5' RACE. TCRdb shows the sequencer as Illumina HiSeq 2000. Following reprocessing of the reads by TCRdb, the data hold one row per CDR3 protein sequence and no DNA is available. The sample's table covers 300,000 to 500,000 distinct CDR3 sequences. About 10% of the sample is in the top ten clones. Specimen: blood T cells: a sorted CD56 or NKG2C T cell subset, CD4+ or CD8+ T cells, or bulk PBMC T cells (not recorded which). The receptors were sampled from a woman in her 50s in good health. Donor details come from another sample of the same person, matched by shared clones.

This chain uses TRBV12-3 or TRBV12-4 with TRBJ2-3. This CDR3 has 18 amino acids. CDR3 in amino acids: CASSFPDKAEVNTDTQYF.

This chain links TRBV12-3 or TRBV12-4 with TRBJ1-6; TCRdb lists TRBD1, though no DNA is available to test this call. The CDR3 consists of 16 residues. CDR3 region: CASSLRDRVWASPLHF.

V usage is TRBV7-3 and J usage is TRBJ2-1; TCRdb reports TRBD2, a call that lacks DNA to check it against. The CDR3 runs to 12 residues. Germline lookup yields CDR1 SGHTA and CDR2 FQGTGA. The CDR3 spells CASSLMGQEQFF.

The genes are TRBV5-1 and TRBJ2-2. The CDR3 extends over 14 amino acids. Germline V lookup: CDR1 SGHRS, CDR2 YFSETQ. The CDR3 is CASSLGAQAGELFF. Variable domain in full (rest from reference TRBV5-1 and TRBJ2-2): KAGVTQTPRYLIKTRGQQVTLSCSPISGHRSVSWYQQTPGQGLQFLFEYFSETQRNKGNFPGRFSGRQFSNSRSEMNVSTLELGDSALYLCASSLGAQAGELFFGEGSRLTVL.

This rearrangement joins TRBV11-2 to TRBJ2-2; TCRdb outputs TRBD1, but without DNA this stays unchecked. The CDR3 is 14 residues long. Germline CDR1 and CDR2: SGHAT and FQNNGV. CDR3 protein: CASSFGGIGGELFF. The complete variable domain, with remaining parts taken from reference TRBV11-2 and TRBJ2-2, reads EAGVAQSPRYKIIEKRQSVAFWCNPISGHATLYWYQQILGQGPKLLIQFQNNGVVDDSQLPKDRFSAERLKGVDSTLKIQPAKLEDSAVYLCASSFGGIGGELFFGEGSRLTVL.

The CDR3 sequence is CASSLYRPSGRSYNEQFF. The gene calls are TRBV5-1 and TRBJ2-1; TCRdb names TRBD2, which stays unverified in the absence of DNA. The CDR3 covers 18 residues. The germline V gene encodes CDR1 SGHRS and CDR2 YFSETQ.

V gene TRBV12-3 or TRBV12-4 combines with J gene TRBJ1-5; TCRdb returns TRBD1, unconfirmable since there is no DNA. The CDR3 has 16 amino acids. Here the CDR3 reads CASRRDGGRGNQPQHF.

V and J are TRBV3-1 and TRBJ2-1. CDR1 and CDR2 from the germline V gene are LGHDT and YNNKEL (reference sequence). The CDR3 extends over 11 amino acids. The CDR3 region is CASSQVGLWFF.

The chain has TRBV6-5 and TRBJ2-3; absent DNA, TCRdb's TRBD1 call cannot be checked. Germline V CDR1 and CDR2: MNHEY, SVGAGI. The CDR3 length is 17 residues. CDR3 amino acids: CASSYEPPTQGTDTQYF.

This chain connects TRBV6-5 to TRBJ2-1; TCRdb picks TRBD2, but there is no DNA to check that call. Germline V gene sequence: CDR1 MNHEY, CDR2 SVGAGI. CDR3 length: 15 amino acids. The CDR3 is CASSGGLPTYNEQFF.

The chain links TRBV20-1 to TRBJ2-3; TCRdb calls TRBD2, which cannot be checked without DNA. CDR3 length equals 15 residues. Per the germline V gene, CDR1 is DFQATT and CDR2 is SNEGSKA (reference sequence). CDR3 amino acids: CSAATIAGLTDTQYF.

The chain carries TRBV20-1 and TRBJ2-5; the D call from TCRdb, TRBD1, cannot be confirmed without DNA. There are 14 residues in the CDR3. Germline V lookup: CDR1 DFQATT, CDR2 SNEGSKA (reference sequence). The CDR3 region is CSASLDRGTVPQYF.

The chain carries TRBV29-1 and TRBJ2-4; the D call from TCRdb, TRBD1, cannot be confirmed without DNA. Per germline, CDR1 SQVTM and CDR2 ANQGSEA. The CDR3 is 11 amino acids. The CDR3 spells CSVEVPGGRYF.

The genes are TRBV20-1 and TRBJ2-2; as DNA is missing, the TRBD1 call by TCRdb cannot be tested. In germline, CDR1 is DFQATT, CDR2 SNEGSKA (reference sequence). The CDR3 totals 13 residues. CDR3 protein: CSADRANTGELFF.

The rearrangement links TRBV10-1 to TRBJ2-7; TCRdb picks TRBD1, but there is no DNA to check that call. There are 13 residues in the CDR3. Germline V lookup: CDR1 WNHNN, CDR2 SYGVQD (reference sequence). CDR3 sequence: CASSAWGSGEQYF.

The chain is built from TRBV7-9 and TRBJ1-2; TCRdb picks TRBD1, but there is no DNA to check that call. This CDR3 is built from 14 residues. Germline V gene sequence: CDR1 SEHNR, CDR2 FQNEAQ (reference sequence). The CDR3 here is CASSLPPPGNGYTF.

The J gene is TRBJ2-1, the V gene TRBV5-1. From germline, CDR1 is SGHRS and CDR2 YFSETQ. The CDR3 sequence is 16 residues long. CDR3 sequence: CASSLEGYRSYNEQFF.

This rearrangement joins TRBV14 to TRBJ2-1; TCRdb outputs TRBD2, but without DNA this stays unchecked. Germline CDR1 reads SGHDN; CDR2 reads FVKESK. The CDR3 is made up of 19 amino acids. This CDR3 is CASSQDIWTSGRAGYKQFF.

The chain combines TRBV9 with TRBJ2-5; the D call of TRBD2 rests on TCRdb alone, since no DNA is present to check it. Germline V lookup: CDR1 SGDLS, CDR2 YYNGEE. The CDR3 extends over 16 amino acids. CDR3 region: CASSVGLAGVSETQYF.

The chain employs TRBV6-5 and TRBJ2-1; lacking DNA, the TRBD1 call made by TCRdb goes unchecked. Germline V CDR1 and CDR2: MNHEY, SVGAGI. The CDR3 has 16 residues. The chain's CDR3 is CASSTGTLGAYNEQFF.

The chain joins TRBV6-5 to TRBJ2-3; no DNA is available, so the TRBD2 call from TCRdb remains unchecked. Germline V gene data show CDR1 as MNHEY and CDR2 as SVGAGI. The CDR3 loop spans 14 amino acids. CDR3 residues: CASSRDKWADTQYF.

CDR3 region: CASSRDVLDSYNEQFF. The chain combines TRBV7-9 with TRBJ2-1; the D call from TCRdb, TRBD2, cannot be confirmed without DNA. This CDR3 contains 16 residues. CDR1 SEHNR and CDR2 FQNEAQ come from the germline V gene (reference sequence).

The rearrangement links TRBV11-2 to TRBJ2-1; TCRdb's D gene call, TRBD1, goes unchecked for lack of DNA. The CDR3 loop spans 18 amino acids. The V gene's germline CDR1 is SGHAT and CDR2 FQNNGV. The CDR3 loop reads CASSRFERGAASYNEQFF.

The chain has TRBV29-1 and TRBJ1-1. This CDR3 region has 13 residues. In germline, CDR1 is SQVTM, CDR2 ANQGSEA. The CDR3 loop reads CSVVVAMNTEAFF.

The chain combines TRBV20-1 with TRBJ2-1. The germline gives CDR1 DFQATT, CDR2 SNEGSKA (reference sequence). The CDR3 loop spans 16 amino acids. The CDR3 is CSARVKRAESHNEQFF.

The chain joins TRBV6-5 to TRBJ1-2; no DNA is available, so the TRBD1 call from TCRdb remains unchecked. Per germline, CDR1 MNHEY and CDR2 SVGAGI. The length of the CDR3 is 14 residues. CDR3 sequence: CASSYAGTVYGYTF.